The 11 T cell receptor beta chains presented below share a single source sample, sequenced in a study of immune evolution from preneoplasia to lung adenocarcinoma. Profiled with immunoSEQ multiplex PCR; TCRdb holds only in-frame clones, not every one. The sample yields 4,000 to 5,000 clones, under 80% seen once. The material sequenced was FFPE minimally invasive lung adenocarcinoma tissue. The receptors were sampled from a person aged 70 to 85 with lung adenocarcinoma.

The V call is TRBV6-6, the J call TRBJ1-1; D is perhaps TRBD1 (5 bases). The CDR3 runs 14 residues. In germline, CDR1 is MNHNY, CDR2 SVGAGI (reference sequence). Trimming removed 11 bases at V and 1 base at J, with 17 bases between. CDR3 in DNA: TGTGCCGCGAATTCAGGGACCGAGAACACTGAAGCTTTCTTT. Amino acid sequence: CAANSGTENTEAFF.

The genes are TRBV6-1 and TRBJ2-1; D may be TRBD1 or TRBD2 (5 bases each). The CDR3 totals 16 residues. Deletions cut 4 bases from V and 5 bases from J, with 18 bases between. CDR1 MNHNS and CDR2 SASEGT come from the germline V gene. The CDR3 protein is CASSVGQFGGNNEQFF. The CDR3 region has the DNA TGTGCCAGCAGTGTCGGACAATTCGGAGGAAACAATGAGCAGTTCTTC.

The rearrangement joins TRBV19 to TRBJ2-7; D gene ambiguous. This CDR3 is 13 amino acids long. Germline V gene sequence: CDR1 LNHDA, CDR2 SQIVND (reference sequence). V lost 3 bases, J lost 5 bases, and 11 bases lay in between. The CDR3 region has the DNA TGTGCCAGTAGTATCTCGCGACGAGACGAGCAGTACTTC. Translation gives CASSISRRDEQYF.

This clone has a single count. The chain is built from TRBV2 and TRBJ2-2; 7 bases map to TRBD2. The CDR3 has 13 residues. Per the germline V gene, CDR1 is SNHLY and CDR2 is FYNNEI. Trimming cost V 6 bases and J 8 bases; bases outside gene matches: 6. The CDR3 DNA follows: TGTGCCAGCAGGTCTAGCGGCTCGGGGGAGCTGTTTTTT. Amino acids: CASRSSGSGELFF.

The chain combines TRBV11-2 with TRBJ2-3, with D perhaps TRBD2 (5 bases). From germline, CDR1 is SGHAT and CDR2 FQNNGV. The V end was cut by 5 bases, the J end by 2 bases, with 11 bases between. The CDR3 runs 14 residues. CDR3 coding DNA: TGTGCCAGCAGCCCCAGCGGCAACACAGATACGCAGTATTTT. As protein: CASSPSGNTDTQYF.

This chain uses TRBV5-1 with TRBJ2-1; 7 bases line up with TRBD1. This CDR3 comprises 14 residues. The V gene's germline CDR1 is SGHRS and CDR2 YFSETQ. The V and J ends lost 4 bases and 0 bases, in that order; junction bases with no gene match: 1. The CDR3 sequence is CASSRDSSYNEQFF. The CDR3 DNA sequence: TGCGCCAGCAGCCGGGACAGCTCCTACAATGAGCAGTTCTTC.

The chain has TRBV5-1 and TRBJ1-4; D ambiguous. The CDR3 is 15 residues long. The V gene lost 4 bases and the J gene lost 3 bases, with 13 bases spanning the gap. Germline V gene data show CDR1 as SGHRS and CDR2 as YFSETQ. The CDR3 here is CASSPDGSSNEKLFF. The DNA for the CDR3 is TGCGCCAGCAGCCCGGATGGCAGCTCTAATGAAAAACTGTTTTTT.

The gene calls are TRBV6-1 and TRBJ2-1, with D possibly called TRBD1 or TRBD2 (5 bases each). The V end lost 2 bases, the J end lost 6 bases, and 14 bases lay between the germline ends. Germline values: CDR1 MNHNS, CDR2 SASEGT. The CDR3 sequence is 15 residues long. CDR3 sequence (DNA): TGTGCCAGCAGTGAATGGGGCAGGACTGGCAATGAGCAGTTCTTC. It specifies CASSEWGRTGNEQFF.

The DNA of the CDR3 is TGTGCCAGCCTCCAAGAACACACAGATACGCAGTATTTT. This encodes CASLQEHTDTQYF. This chain links TRBV18 with TRBJ2-3; no clear D. The V end lost 8 bases, the J end lost 2 bases, and 11 bases lay between the germline ends. CDR3 length equals 13 residues. Per germline, CDR1 KGHSH and CDR2 LQKENI.

The chain is built from TRBV19 and TRBJ2-2; D gene ambiguous. Trimming left V 3 bases short and J 6 bases short, with 8 bases between. Germline-derived CDR1 and CDR2 are LNHDA and SQIVND (reference sequence). The CDR3 is 13 residues long. The CDR3 spells CASSIRPAGELFF. The CDR3 DNA sequence: TGTGCCAGTAGTATCCGGCCCGCCGGGGAGCTGTTTTTT.

This rearrangement joins TRBV7-8 to TRBJ1-2; D remains unclear. The V and J ends lost 5 bases and 3 bases respectively, with 16 bases between them. Germline CDR1 SGHVS, CDR2 FQNEAQ. CDR3 length equals 15 residues. CDR3 coding DNA: TGTGCCAGCAGCCCGACACAGCCTGGAGACTATGGCTACACCTTC. Translated, it gives CASSPTQPGDYGYTF.